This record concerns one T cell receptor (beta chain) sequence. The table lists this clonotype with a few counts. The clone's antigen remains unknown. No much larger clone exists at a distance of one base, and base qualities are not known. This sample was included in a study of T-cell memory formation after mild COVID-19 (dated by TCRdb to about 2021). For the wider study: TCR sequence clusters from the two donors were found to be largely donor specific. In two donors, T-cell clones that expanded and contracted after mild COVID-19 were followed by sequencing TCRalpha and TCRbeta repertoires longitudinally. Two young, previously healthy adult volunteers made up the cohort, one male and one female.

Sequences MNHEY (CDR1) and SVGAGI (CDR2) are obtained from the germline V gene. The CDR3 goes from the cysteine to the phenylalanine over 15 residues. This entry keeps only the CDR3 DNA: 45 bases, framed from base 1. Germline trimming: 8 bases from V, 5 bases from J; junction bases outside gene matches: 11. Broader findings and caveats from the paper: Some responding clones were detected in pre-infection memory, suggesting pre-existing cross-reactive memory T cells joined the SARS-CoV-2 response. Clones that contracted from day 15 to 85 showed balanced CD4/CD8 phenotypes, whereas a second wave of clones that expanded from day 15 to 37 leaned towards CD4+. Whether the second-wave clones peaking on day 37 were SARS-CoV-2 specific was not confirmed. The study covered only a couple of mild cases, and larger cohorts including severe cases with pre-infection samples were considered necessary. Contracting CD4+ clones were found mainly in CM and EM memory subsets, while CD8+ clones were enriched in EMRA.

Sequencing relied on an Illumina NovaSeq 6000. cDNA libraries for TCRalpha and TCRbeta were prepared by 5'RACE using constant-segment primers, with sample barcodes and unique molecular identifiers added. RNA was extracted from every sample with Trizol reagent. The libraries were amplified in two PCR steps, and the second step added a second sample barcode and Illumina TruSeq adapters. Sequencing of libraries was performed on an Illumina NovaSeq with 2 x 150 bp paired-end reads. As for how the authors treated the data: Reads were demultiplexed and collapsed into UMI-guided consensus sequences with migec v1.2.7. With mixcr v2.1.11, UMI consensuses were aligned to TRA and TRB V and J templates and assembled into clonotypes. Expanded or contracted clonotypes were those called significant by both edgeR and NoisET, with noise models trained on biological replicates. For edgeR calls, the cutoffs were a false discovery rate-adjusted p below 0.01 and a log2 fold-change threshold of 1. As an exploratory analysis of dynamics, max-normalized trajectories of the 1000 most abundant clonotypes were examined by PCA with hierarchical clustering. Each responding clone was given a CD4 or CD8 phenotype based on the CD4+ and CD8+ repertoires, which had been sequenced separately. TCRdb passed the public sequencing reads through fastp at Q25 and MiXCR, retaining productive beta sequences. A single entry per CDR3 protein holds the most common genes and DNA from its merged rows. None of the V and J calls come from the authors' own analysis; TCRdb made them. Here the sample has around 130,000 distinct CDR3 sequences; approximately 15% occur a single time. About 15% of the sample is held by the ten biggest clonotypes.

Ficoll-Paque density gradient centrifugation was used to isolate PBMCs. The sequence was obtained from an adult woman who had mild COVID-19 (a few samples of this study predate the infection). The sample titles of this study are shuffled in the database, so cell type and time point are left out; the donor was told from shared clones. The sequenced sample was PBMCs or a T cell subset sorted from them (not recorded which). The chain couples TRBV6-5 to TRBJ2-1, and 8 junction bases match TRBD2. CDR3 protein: CASGYRAGGNNEQFF. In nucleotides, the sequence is TGTGCCAGCGGCTACCGGGCGGGGGGAAACAATGAGCAGTTCTTC.